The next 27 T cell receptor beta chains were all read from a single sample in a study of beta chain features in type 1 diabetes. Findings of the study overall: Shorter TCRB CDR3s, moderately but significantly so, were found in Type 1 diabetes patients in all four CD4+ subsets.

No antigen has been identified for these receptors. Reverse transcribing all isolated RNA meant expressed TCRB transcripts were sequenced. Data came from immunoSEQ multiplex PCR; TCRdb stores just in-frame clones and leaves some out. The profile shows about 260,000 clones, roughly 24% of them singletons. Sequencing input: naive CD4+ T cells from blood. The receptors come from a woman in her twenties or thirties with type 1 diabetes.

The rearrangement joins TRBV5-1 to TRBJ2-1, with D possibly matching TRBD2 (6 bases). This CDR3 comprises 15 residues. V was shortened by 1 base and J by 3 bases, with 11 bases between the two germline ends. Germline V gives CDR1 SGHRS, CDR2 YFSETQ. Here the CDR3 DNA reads TGCGCCAGCAGCTTGAGACTAGAAGACTACAATGAGCAGTTCTTC. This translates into CASSLRLEDYNEQFF.

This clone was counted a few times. CDR3: CAISEGQSAETQYF. In DNA form, the CDR3 reads TGTGCCATCAGTGAGGGACAGTCAGCGGAGACCCAGTACTTC. The chain combines TRBV10-3 with TRBJ2-5; perhaps TRBD1 as D (6 bases). The ends were cut back, 2 bases at V and 5 bases at J, with 12 bases in the middle. The CDR3 covers 14 residues. The V gene's germline CDR1 is ENHRY and CDR2 SYGVKD.

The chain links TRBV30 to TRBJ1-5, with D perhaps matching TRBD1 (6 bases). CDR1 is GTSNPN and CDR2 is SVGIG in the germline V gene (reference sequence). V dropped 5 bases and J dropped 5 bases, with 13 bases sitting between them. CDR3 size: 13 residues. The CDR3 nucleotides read TGTGCCTGGGGGAACAGGGTCGATCAGCCCCAGCATTTT. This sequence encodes CAWGNRVDQPQHF.

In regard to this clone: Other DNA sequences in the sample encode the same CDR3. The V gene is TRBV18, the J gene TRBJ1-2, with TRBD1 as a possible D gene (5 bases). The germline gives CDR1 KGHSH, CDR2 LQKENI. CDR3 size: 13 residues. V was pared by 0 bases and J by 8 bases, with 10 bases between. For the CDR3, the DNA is TGTGCCAGCTCACCACCGGGAGGGGAAGGCTACACCTTC. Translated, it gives CASSPPGGEGYTF.

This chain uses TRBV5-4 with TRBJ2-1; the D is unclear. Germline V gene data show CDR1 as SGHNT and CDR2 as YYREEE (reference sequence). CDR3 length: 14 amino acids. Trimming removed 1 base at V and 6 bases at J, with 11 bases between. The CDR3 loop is CASSLSLPGNEQFF. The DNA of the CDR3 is TGTGCCAGCAGCTTGAGTCTACCTGGCAATGAGCAGTTCTTC.

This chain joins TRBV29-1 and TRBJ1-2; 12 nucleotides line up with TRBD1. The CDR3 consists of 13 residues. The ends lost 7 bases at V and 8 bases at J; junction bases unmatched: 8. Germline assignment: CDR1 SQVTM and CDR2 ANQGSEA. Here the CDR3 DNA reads TGCAGCGGGGGGGACAGGGGGCTCTGGGGCTACACCTTC. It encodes CSGGDRGLWGYTF.

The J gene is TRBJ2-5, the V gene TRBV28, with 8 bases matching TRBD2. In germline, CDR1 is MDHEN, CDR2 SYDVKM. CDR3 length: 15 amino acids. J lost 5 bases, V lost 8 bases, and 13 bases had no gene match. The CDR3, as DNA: TGTGCCAGCCGCGTGGGAGCGGGAGAGGGTGAGACCCAGTACTTC. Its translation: CASRVGAGEGETQYF.

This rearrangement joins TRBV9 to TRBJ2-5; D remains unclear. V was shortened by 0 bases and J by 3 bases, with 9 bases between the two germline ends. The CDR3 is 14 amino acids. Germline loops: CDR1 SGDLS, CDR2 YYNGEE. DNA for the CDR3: TGTGCCAGCAGCGTAGGCACGGCGGAAGAGACCCAGTACTTC. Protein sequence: CASSVGTAEETQYF.

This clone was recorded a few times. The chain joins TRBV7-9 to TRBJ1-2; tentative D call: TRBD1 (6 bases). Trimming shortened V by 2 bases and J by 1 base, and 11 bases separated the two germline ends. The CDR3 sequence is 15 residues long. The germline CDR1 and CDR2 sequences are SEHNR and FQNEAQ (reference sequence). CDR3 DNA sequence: TGTGCCAGCAGCTTAATGGGGGCCGATAACTATGGCTACACCTTC. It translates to CASSLMGADNYGYTF.

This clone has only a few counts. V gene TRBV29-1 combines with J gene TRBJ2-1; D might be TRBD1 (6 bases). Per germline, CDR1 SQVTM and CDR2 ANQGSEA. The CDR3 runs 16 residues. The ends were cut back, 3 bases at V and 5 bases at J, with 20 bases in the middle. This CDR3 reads CSVDHPQARGNNEQFF. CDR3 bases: TGCAGCGTTGATCACCCCCAAGCCAGGGGCAACAATGAGCAGTTCTTC.

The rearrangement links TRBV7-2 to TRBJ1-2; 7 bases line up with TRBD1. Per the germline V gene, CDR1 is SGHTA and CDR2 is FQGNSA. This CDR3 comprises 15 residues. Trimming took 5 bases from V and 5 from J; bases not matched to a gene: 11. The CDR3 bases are TGTGCCAGCAGCCTAGGGGGGACAGTAGGGTATGGCTACACCTTC. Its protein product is CASSLGGTVGYGYTF. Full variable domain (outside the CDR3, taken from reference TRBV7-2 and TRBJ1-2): GAGVSQSPSNKVTEKGKDVELRCDPISGHTALYWYRQSLGQGLEFLIYFQGNSAPDKSGLPSDRFSAERTGGSVSTLTIQRTQQEDSAVYLCASSLGGTVGYGYTFGSGTRLTVV.

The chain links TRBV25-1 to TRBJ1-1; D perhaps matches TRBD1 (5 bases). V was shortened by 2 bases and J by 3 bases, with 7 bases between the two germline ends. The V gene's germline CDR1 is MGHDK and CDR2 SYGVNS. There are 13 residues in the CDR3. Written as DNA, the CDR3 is TGTGCCAGCAGTGAAGGGGGGGACACTGAAGCTTTCTTT. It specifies CASSEGGDTEAFF.

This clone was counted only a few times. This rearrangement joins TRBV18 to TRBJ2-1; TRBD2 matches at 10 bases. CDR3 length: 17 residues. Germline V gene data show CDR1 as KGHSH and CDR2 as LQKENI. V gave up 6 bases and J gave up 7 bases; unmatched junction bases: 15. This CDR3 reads CASSRGLAEGGWNEQFF. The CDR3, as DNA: TGTGCCAGCTCCCGTGGACTAGCGGAAGGCGGATGGAATGAGCAGTTCTTC.

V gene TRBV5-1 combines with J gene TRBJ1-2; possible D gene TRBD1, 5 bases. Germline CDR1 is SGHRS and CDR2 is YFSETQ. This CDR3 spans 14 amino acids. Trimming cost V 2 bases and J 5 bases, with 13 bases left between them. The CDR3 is CASSFTGESYGYTF. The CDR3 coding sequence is TGCGCCAGCAGCTTCACGGGGGAATCATATGGCTACACCTTC. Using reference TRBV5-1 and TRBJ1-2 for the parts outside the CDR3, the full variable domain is KAGVTQTPRYLIKTRGQQVTLSCSPISGHRSVSWYQQTPGQGLQFLFEYFSETQRNKGNFPGRFSGRQFSNSRSEMNVSTLELGDSALYLCASSFTGESYGYTFGSGTRLTVV.

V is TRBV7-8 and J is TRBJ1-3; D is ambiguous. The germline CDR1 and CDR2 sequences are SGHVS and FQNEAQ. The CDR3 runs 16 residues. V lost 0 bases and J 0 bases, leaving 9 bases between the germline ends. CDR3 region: CASSLASSLSGNTIYF. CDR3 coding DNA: TGTGCCAGCAGCTTAGCGTCGAGTCTCTCTGGAAACACCATATATTTT.

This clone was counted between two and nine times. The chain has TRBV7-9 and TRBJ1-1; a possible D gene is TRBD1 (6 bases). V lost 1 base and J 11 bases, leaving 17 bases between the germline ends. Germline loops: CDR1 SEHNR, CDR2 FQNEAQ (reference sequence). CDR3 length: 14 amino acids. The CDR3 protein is CASSLEGGGHAAFF. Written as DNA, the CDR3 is TGTGCCAGCAGCTTAGAGGGTGGGGGACATGCCGCTTTCTTT.

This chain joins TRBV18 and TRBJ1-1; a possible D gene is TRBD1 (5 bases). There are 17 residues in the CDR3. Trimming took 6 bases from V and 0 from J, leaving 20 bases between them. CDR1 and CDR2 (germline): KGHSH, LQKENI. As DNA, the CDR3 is TGTGCCAGCTCCCATTTCGGGCAGGGCACTATGAACACTGAAGCTTTCTTT. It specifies CASSHFGQGTMNTEAFF.

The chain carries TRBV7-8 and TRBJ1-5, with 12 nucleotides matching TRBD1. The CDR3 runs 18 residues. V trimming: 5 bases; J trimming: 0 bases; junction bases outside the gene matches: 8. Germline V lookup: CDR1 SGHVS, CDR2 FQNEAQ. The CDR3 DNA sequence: TGTGCCAGCAGCCCGAGGGGGACAGGGGGCCTTAGCAATCAGCCCCAGCATTTT. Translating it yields CASSPRGTGGLSNQPQHF. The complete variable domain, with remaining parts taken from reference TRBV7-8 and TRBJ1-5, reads GAGVSQSPRYKVAKRGQDVALRCDPISGHVSLFWYQQALGQGPEFLTYFQNEAQLDKSGLPSDRFFAERPEGSVSTLKIQRTQQEDSAVYLCASSPRGTGGLSNQPQHFGDGTRLSIL.

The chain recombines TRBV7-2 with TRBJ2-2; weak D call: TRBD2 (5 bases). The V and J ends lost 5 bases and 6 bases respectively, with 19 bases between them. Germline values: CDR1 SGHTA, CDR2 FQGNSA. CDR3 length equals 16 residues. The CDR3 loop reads CASSAPDWGGAGELFF. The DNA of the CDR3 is TGTGCCAGCAGCGCCCCGGACTGGGGTGGGGCCGGGGAGCTGTTTTTT.

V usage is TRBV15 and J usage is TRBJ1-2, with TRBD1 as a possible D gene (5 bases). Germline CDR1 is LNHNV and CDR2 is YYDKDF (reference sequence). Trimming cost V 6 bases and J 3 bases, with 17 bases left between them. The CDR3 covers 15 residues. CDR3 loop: CATRLGVGSHYGYTF. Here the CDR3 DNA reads TGTGCCACCAGGTTAGGGGTAGGTTCCCACTATGGCTACACCTTC.

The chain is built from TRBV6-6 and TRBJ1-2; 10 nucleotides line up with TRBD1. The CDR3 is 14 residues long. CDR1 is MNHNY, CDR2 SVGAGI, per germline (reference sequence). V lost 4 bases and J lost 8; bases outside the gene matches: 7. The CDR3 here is CASSSRTGGNGYTF. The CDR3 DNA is TGTGCCAGCAGTTCCCGGACAGGGGGTAACGGCTACACCTTC.

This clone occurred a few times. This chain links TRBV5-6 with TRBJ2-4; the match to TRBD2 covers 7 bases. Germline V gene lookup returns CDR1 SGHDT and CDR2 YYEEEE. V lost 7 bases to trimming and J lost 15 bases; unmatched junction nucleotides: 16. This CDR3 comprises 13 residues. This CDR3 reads CASLIKGGGRGYF. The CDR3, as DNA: TGTGCCAGCCTCATTAAGGGTGGCGGGAGAGGGTACTTC. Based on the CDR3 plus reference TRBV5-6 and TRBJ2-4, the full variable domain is DAGVTQSPTHLIKTRGQQVTLRCSPKSGHDTVSWYQQALGQGPQFIFQYYEEEERQRGNFPDRFSGHQFPNYSSELNVNALLLGDSALYLCASLIKGGGRGYFGAGTRLSVL.

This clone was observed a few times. The CDR3 region has the DNA TGTGCCTGGATCCTCGGGACTAGCGGCACAGATACGCAGTATTTT. It specifies CAWILGTSGTDTQYF. V gene TRBV30 combines with J gene TRBJ2-3, with TRBD2 matching 10 bases. The CDR3 has 15 amino acids. Losses at the gene ends were 4 bases for V and 1 base for J; bases not matched to a gene: 5. Germline lookup yields CDR1 GTSNPN and CDR2 SVGIG (reference sequence).

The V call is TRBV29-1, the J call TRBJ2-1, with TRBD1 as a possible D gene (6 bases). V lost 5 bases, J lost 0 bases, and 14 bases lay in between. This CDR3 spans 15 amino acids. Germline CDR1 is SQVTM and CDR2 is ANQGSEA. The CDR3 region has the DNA TGCAGCGTTCCCCGGACAGTGAGCTCCTACAATGAGCAGTTCTTC. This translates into CSVPRTVSSYNEQFF.

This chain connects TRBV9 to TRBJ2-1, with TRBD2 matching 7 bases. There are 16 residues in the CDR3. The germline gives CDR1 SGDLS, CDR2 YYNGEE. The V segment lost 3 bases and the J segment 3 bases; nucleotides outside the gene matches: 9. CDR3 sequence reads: CASSAFLAEGYNEQFF. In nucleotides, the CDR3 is TGTGCCAGCAGCGCCTTTCTAGCGGAGGGCTACAATGAGCAGTTCTTC. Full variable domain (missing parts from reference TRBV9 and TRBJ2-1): DSGVTQTPKHLITATGQRVTLRCSPRSGDLSVYWYQQSLDQGLQFLIQYYNGEERAKGNILERFSAQQFPDLHSELNLSSLELGDSALYFCASSAFLAEGYNEQFFGPGTRLTVL.

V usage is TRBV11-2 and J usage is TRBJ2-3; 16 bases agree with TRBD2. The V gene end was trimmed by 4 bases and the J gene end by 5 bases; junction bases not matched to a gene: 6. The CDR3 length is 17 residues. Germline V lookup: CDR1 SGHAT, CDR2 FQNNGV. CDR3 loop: CASSYGTSGRAVDTQYF. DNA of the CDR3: TGTGCCAGCAGCTATGGGACTAGCGGGAGGGCCGTAGATACGCAGTATTTT.

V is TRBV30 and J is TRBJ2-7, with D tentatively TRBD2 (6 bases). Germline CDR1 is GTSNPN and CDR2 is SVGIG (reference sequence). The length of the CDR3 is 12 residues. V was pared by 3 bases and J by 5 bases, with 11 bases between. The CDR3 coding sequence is TGTGCCTGGAGCTCCGCTAGCGACGAGCAGTACTTC. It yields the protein CAWSSASDEQYF.